This T cell receptor (beta chain) stems from a study of blood T cell repertoires in COVID-19. Study summary: The United States, Italy and Spain provided the acute and convalescent COVID-19 samples. T cells, B-cell-depleted T cells, or PBMCs supplied cDNA or gDNA.

In the original analysis: Scientists estimated how many nucleated cells there were by amplifying reference gene primers. Sequencing was performed with immunoSEQ multiplex PCR; in TCRdb, only in-frame clones are kept and a portion is missing. D and trimming were read from the DNA, whereas the V and J calls and clone size are those reported in that table. The sample has about 230,000 clones, over 75% seen once. The source of this sequence is a man between 50 and 59 years old with COVID-19, enrolled during active disease. Sequenced sample: peripheral blood.

The CDR3 is CASSELRLAGAEQFF. The CDR3 DNA is TGTGCCAGCAGTGAACTTCGCCTAGCGGGAGCTGAGCAGTTCTTC. The rearrangement joins TRBV2 to TRBJ2-1; TRBD2 matches 10 bases. The CDR3 has 15 amino acids. The germline gives CDR1 SNHLY, CDR2 FYNNEI. With 2 bases clipped from V and 9 bases from J, the junction kept 7 bases outside the gene matches.